A single sample is the source of the 8 T cell receptor beta chains below, sequenced in a study of blood T cell repertoires in COVID-19. Sequencing was performed with immunoSEQ multiplex PCR; in TCRdb, only in-frame clones are kept and a portion is missing. The sample has 200,000 to 250,000 clones, roughly 86% seen once; the top ten hold roughly 3%. The source material was peripheral blood. The receptors here all came from a woman in her twenties or thirties who had recovered from COVID-19.

In its sample, this clone was seen many times. The chain uses TRBV15 and TRBJ1-1; no definite D call. The V gene lost 0 bases and the J gene lost 0 bases, with 11 bases spanning the gap. Germline loops: CDR1 LNHNV, CDR2 YYDKDF (reference sequence). The CDR3 contains 16 residues. In nucleotides, the CDR3 is TGTGCCACCAGCAGAGAGGCTGTAAACATGAACACTGAAGCTTTCTTT. It encodes CATSREAVNMNTEAFF. Based on the CDR3 plus reference TRBV15 and TRBJ1-1, the full variable domain is DAMVIQNPRYQVTQFGKPVTLSCSQTLNHNVMYWYQQKSSQAPKLLFHYYDKDFNNEADTPDNFQSRRPNTSFCFLDIRSPGLGDTAMYLCATSREAVNMNTEAFFGQGTRLTVV.

The V and J genes are TRBV9 and TRBJ2-1; no firm D call. Germline CDR1 reads SGDLS; CDR2 reads YYNGEE. This CDR3 contains 15 residues. V was pared by 0 bases and J by 6 bases, with 13 bases between. The CDR3 loop is CASSVAGGVSNEQFF. The DNA for the CDR3 is TGTGCCAGCAGCGTAGCGGGTGGAGTTAGCAATGAGCAGTTCTTC.

The chain couples TRBV11-1 to TRBJ2-7, with 7 bases that match TRBD1. The CDR3 loop spans 14 amino acids. The junction had 3 bases not matched to a gene; V was cut back by 4 bases and J by 0 bases. Germline V gene sequence: CDR1 SGHAT, CDR2 FQDESV (reference sequence). The CDR3 loop reads CASSSGGTSYEQYF. The CDR3 bases are TGTGCCAGCAGCTCAGGGGGAACCTCCTACGAGCAGTACTTC.

The chain links TRBV7-9 to TRBJ2-7, with TRBD1 matching over 8 bases. Germline-derived CDR1 and CDR2 are SEHNR and FQNEAQ (reference sequence). V trimming: 3 bases; J trimming: 5 bases; junction bases outside the gene matches: 12. The CDR3 runs 16 residues. The CDR3 coding sequence is TGTGCCAGCAGCTTCCCCACAGGGGGGTCAGACGACGAGCAGTACTTC. This gives the protein CASSFPTGGSDDEQYF.

This rearrangement joins TRBV18 to TRBJ2-1; TRBD2 matches at 7 bases. CDR1 KGHSH and CDR2 LQKENI come from the germline V gene. Unmatched junction bases numbered 18, after V lost 6 bases and J lost 10 bases. The CDR3 loop spans 16 amino acids. CDR3 region: CASSPAGRGPSGEQFF. The CDR3 bases are TGTGCCAGCTCCCCGGCAGGGAGGGGTCCATCAGGGGAGCAGTTCTTC.

The gene calls are TRBV5-1 and TRBJ1-2; D not resolved. V was pared by 5 bases and J by 6 bases, with 17 bases between. Germline-derived CDR1 and CDR2 are SGHRS and YFSETQ. The CDR3 length is 14 residues. This chain's CDR3 is CASSKVGENDGYTF. The DNA of the CDR3 is TGCGCCAGCAGTAAGGTCGGGGAAAACGATGGCTACACCTTC.

The chain links TRBV14 to TRBJ1-1; TRBD1 aligns across 9 bases. The CDR3 covers 16 residues. Per the germline V gene, CDR1 is SGHDN and CDR2 is FVKESK. J was trimmed by 3 bases and V by 5 bases; bases with no gene match: 10. The CDR3 region has the DNA TGTGCCAGCAGCATGGACAGGGGCGGGATAGACACTGAAGCTTTCTTT. Protein: CASSMDRGGIDTEAFF.

The CDR3 sequence is CASKLDTHYGYTF. CDR3 bases: TGTGCCAGCAAACTGGACACCCACTATGGCTACACCTTC. The genes are TRBV2 and TRBJ1-2; tentatively, D is TRBD1 (5 bases). Trimming took 7 bases from V and 3 from J, leaving 12 bases between them. The germline V gene encodes CDR1 SNHLY and CDR2 FYNNEI. This CDR3 comprises 13 residues. Together with reference TRBV2 and TRBJ1-2, the CDR3 gives the full variable domain: EPEVTQTPSHQVTQMGQEVILRCVPISNHLYFYWYRQILGQKVEFLVSFYNNEISEKSEIFDDQFSVERPDGSNFTLKIRSTKLEDSAMYFCASKLDTHYGYTFGSGTRLTVV.